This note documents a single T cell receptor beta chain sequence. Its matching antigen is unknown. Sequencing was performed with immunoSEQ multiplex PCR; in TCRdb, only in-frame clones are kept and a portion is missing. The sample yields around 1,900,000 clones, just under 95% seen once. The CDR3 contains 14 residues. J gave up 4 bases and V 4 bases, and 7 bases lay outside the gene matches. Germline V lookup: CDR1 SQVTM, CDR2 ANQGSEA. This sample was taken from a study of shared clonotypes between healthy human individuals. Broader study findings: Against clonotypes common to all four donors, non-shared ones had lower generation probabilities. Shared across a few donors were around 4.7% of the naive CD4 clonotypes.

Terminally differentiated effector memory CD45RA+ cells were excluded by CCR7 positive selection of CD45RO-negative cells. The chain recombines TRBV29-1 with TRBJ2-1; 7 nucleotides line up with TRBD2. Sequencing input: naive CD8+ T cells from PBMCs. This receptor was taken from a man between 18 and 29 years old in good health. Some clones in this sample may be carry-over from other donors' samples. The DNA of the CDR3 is TGCAGCGTTGGGCCCGGGACTACTTACAATGAGCAGTTCTTC. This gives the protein CSVGPGTTYNEQFF.